These T cell receptor beta chains were read from a single sample in a study of blood T cell repertoires in COVID-19. TCRdb's table, derived via immunoSEQ multiplex PCR, lists solely in-frame clones and lacks some. The data hold roughly 100,000 clones, with around 85% observed a single time. The sequenced material came from peripheral blood. The receptors shown here come from a woman between 65 and 79 years old with active or convalescent COVID-19. Both conserved end residues are part of each CDR3. D genes are given only for firm matches.

D gene: TRBD2
J gene: TRBJ2-7
V gene: TRBV5-1
CDR3 DNA: TGCGCCAGCAGCTGGGGCCCTAGCGGGAGGGCCAGGGAGCAGTACTTC
CDR3 protein: CASSWGPSGRAREQYF

D gene: TRBD1
J gene: TRBJ1-2
V gene: TRBV11-2
CDR3 DNA: TGTGCCAGCAGCCCCTTCGCCAGGGGGCGAAACTATGGCTACACCTTC
CDR3 protein: CASSPFARGRNYGYTF

D gene: TRBD2
J gene: TRBJ2-3
V gene: TRBV18
CDR3 DNA: TGTGCCAGCCGCCCGGGACTAGACACAGATACGCAGTATTTT
CDR3 protein: CASRPGLDTDTQYF

D gene: TRBD1
J gene: TRBJ1-4
V gene: TRBV2
CDR3 DNA: TGTGCCAGCAGTTTACAGGGGGCGGTTGAAAAACTGTTTTTT
CDR3 protein: CASSLQGAVEKLFF

D gene: TRBD1
J gene: TRBJ1-6
V gene: TRBV5-1
CDR3 DNA: TGCGCCAGCAGCTTGGAGGGACAGGGGGCAGGATCACCCCTCCACTTT
CDR3 protein: CASSLEGQGAGSPLHF

D gene: NA
J gene: TRBJ2-2
V gene: TRBV6-5
CDR3 DNA: TGTGCCAGCAGCATACGAGGGCCCACCGGGGAGCTGTTTTTT
CDR3 protein: CASSIRGPTGELFF

D gene: NA
J gene: TRBJ2-6
V gene: TRBV6-5
CDR3 DNA: TGTGCCAGCACCCCTCGGGGGAGAGGGGCCAACGTCCTGACTTTC
CDR3 protein: CASTPRGRGANVLTF

D gene: TRBD2
J gene: TRBJ2-1
V gene: TRBV13
CDR3 DNA: TGTGCCAGCAGCCCCCGGACTAGCTCCTACAATGAGCAGTTCTTC
CDR3 protein: CASSPRTSSYNEQFF

D gene: NA
J gene: TRBJ1-2
V gene: TRBV5-1
CDR3 DNA: TGCGCCAGCAGCTTGGCCTTGACGGAGTATGGCTACACCTTC
CDR3 protein: CASSLALTEYGYTF

D gene: NA
J gene: TRBJ2-5
V gene: TRBV2
CDR3 DNA: TGTGCCAGCAGTGAAGAGGTGGGAGTTAGAGAGACCCAGTACTTC
CDR3 protein: CASSEEVGVRETQYF

D gene: NA
J gene: TRBJ1-5
V gene: TRBV5-5
CDR3 DNA: TGTGCCAGCAGCCACCAGGTTTCTTATCAGCCCCAGCATTTT
CDR3 protein: CASSHQVSYQPQHF

D gene: NA
J gene: TRBJ2-7
V gene: TRBV11-2
CDR3 DNA: TGTGCCAGCAGCTTAGTACAGGTTTTCGAGCAGTACTTC
CDR3 protein: CASSLVQVFEQYF